Sequencing of this T cell receptor beta chain was carried out in a study of beta chain features in type 1 diabetes. General study findings and limits: Although PCR might favor shorter templates, it would do so equally in patients and controls. Naive, central memory and Treg TCRB repertoires appeared more alike in patients than in healthy donors. Type 1 diabetes patients showed a moderate but significant shortening of TCRB CDR3s in all four CD4+ subsets.

In this sample, this clone turned up a few times. Its antigen is undetermined. Naive, central memory, regulatory and stem cell-like memory cells within the CD4+ compartment were sorted using CD45RO/CCR7/CD25/CD127/CD95/CD27. Expressed TCRB transcripts were sequenced because the isolated RNA had all been reverse transcribed beforehand. About 4 million reads per sample were averaged for naive, central memory and regulatory samples. Profiling relied on immunoSEQ multiplex PCR, and the TCRdb table lists in-frame clones only, not all of them. The table includes approximately 170,000 clones, approximately 8.4% detected once. Trimming shortened V by 6 bases and J by 5 bases, and 8 bases separated the two germline ends. The CDR3 sequence is 12 residues long. Germline loops: CDR1 MNHEY, CDR2 SMNVEV (reference sequence).

Sample: central memory CD4+ T cells from blood. The chain employs TRBV27 and TRBJ2-1; no clear D. The clonotype comes from a man between 18 and 35 years old with type 1 diabetes. The CDR3 reads CASSPRNNEQFF. In DNA form, the CDR3 reads TGTGCCAGCAGCCCTCGTAACAATGAGCAGTTCTTC.